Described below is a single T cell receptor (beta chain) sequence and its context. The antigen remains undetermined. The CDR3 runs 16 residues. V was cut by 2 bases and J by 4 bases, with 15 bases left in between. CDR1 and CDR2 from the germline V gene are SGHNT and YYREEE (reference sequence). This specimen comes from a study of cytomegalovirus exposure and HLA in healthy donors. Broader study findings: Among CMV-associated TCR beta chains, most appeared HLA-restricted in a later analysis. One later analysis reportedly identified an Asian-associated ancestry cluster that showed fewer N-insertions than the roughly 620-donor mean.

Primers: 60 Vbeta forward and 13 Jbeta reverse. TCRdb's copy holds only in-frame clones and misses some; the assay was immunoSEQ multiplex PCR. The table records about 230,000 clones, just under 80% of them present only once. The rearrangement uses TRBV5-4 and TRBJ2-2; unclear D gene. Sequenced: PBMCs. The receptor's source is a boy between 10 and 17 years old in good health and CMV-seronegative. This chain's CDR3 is CASSFLLDSPTGELFF. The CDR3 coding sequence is TGTGCCAGCAGCTTTTTACTCGATTCCCCCACCGGGGAGCTGTTTTTT.